A selection of T cell receptor beta chains follows, all from one sample in a study of cytomegalovirus exposure and HLA in healthy donors. Repertoires were generated with immunoSEQ multiplex PCR, while TCRdb's copy carries only in-frame clones and drops some. The sample yields under 100,000 clones, about four fifths seen once. Sequencing was done on a sample of PBMCs. The receptor set was obtained from a man aged 18-30 years in good health and CMV-seropositive. Each CDR3 is given with its conserved first and last residue. A D gene is named only where the DNA matches it firmly. Clone size, where shown, is once, few, many, or a class for clones that have expanded.

D	J	V	size	DNA	CDR3
TRBD1	TRBJ1-1	TRBV6-5	.	TGTGCCAGCAGTTATCGACAGGGGGCGTTCACTGAAGCTTTCTTT	CASSYRQGAFTEAFF
.	TRBJ2-1	TRBV6-7	.	TGTGCCAGCAGTTCCCTGATGGAGTTGGGTAACAATGAGCAGTTCTTC	CASSSLMELGNNEQFF
.	TRBJ1-5	TRBV4-1	once	TGCGCCAGCAGCAATAACAGGGCCCGCAATCAGCCCCAGCATTTT	CASSNNRARNQPQHF
TRBD1	TRBJ1-5	TRBV6-5	.	TGTGCCAGCAGAGACAGGGCTGGGGGCAATCAGCCCCAGCATTTT	CASRDRAGGNQPQHF
TRBD2	TRBJ2-7	TRBV5-1	.	TGCGCCAGCAGCTACAGCGGGACTAACTACGAGCAGTACTTC	CASSYSGTNYEQYF
.	TRBJ2-7	TRBV4-1	.	TGCGCCAGCAGCCAAGAACGACATCTCTCCTACGAGCAGTACTTC	CASSQERHLSYEQYF
TRBD1	TRBJ1-4	TRBV15	.	TGTGCCACCAGCGGAGACAGGGAGGAATGGGAAAAACTGTTTTTT	CATSGDREEWEKLFF
.	TRBJ2-3	TRBV29-1	few	TGCAGCGTTGCGCTAAAGTTAAGCACAGATACGCAGTATTTT	CSVALKLSTDTQYF
.	TRBJ2-3	TRBV6-5	once	TGTGCCAGCAGTTACCGGTCTGGAGATACGCAGTATTTT	CASSYRSGDTQYF
.	TRBJ2-3	TRBV27	.	TGTGCCAGCAGTTTAAGGAGGCAAACAGATACGCAGTATTTT	CASSLRRQTDTQYF
.	TRBJ2-7	TRBV6-5	.	TGTGCCAGCAGTAGACCGGACAGAGCCTACGAGCAGTACTTC	CASSRPDRAYEQYF
TRBD1	TRBJ1-1	TRBV6-1	few	TGTGCCAGCAGCCTGACTACTCAGGGGGGTCGGGCTTTCTTT	CASSLTTQGGRAFF
.	TRBJ2-7	TRBV6-5	.	TGTGCCAGCTCCTCCGGGGAAAAAGCTTACGAGCAGTACTTC	CASSSGEKAYEQYF
TRBD2	TRBJ2-1	TRBV5-1	.	TGCGCCAGCAGCTGGGGACTAGCGGGGGCCCTCTACAATGAGCAGTTCTTC	CASSWGLAGALYNEQFF
.	TRBJ2-3	TRBV9	.	TGTGCCAGCAGCAGCTACACAGATACGCAGTATTTT	CASSSYTDTQYF
.	TRBJ2-5	TRBV28	.	TGTGCCAGCAGTTTAGAGGGCCGGAGGGAGACCCAGTACTTC	CASSLEGRRETQYF
.	TRBJ1-5	TRBV23-1	few	TGCGCCAGCAGTCACGAGCGTTATAGCAATCAGCCCCAGCATTTT	CASSHERYSNQPQHF
TRBD1	TRBJ2-7	TRBV6-5	.	TGTGCCAGCAGTCCCGTCGGGACAGGGCGCCACGAGCAGTACTTC	CASSPVGTGRHEQYF
TRBD2	TRBJ2-1	TRBV9	.	TGTGCCAGCAGCGTAGGGGGACTAGCCGACAATGAGCAGTTCTTC	CASSVGGLADNEQFF
TRBD1	TRBJ2-7	TRBV29-1	.	TGCAGCGTTGATGGGGGACAGGGAGGTTACGAGCAGTACTTC	CSVDGGQGGYEQYF